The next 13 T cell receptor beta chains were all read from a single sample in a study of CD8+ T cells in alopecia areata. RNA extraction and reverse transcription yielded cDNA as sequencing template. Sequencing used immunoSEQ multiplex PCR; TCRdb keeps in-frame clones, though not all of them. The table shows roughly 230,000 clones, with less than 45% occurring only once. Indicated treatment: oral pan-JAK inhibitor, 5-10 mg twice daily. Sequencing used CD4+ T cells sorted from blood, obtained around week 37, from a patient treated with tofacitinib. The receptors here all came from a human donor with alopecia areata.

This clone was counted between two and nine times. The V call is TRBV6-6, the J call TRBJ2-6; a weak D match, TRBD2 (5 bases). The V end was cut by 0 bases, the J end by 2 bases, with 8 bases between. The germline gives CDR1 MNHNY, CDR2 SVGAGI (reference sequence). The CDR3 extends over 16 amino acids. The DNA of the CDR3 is TGTGCCAGCAGTTACTCGGAGGTCCCTGGGGCCAACGTCCTGACTTTC. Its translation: CASSYSEVPGANVLTF.

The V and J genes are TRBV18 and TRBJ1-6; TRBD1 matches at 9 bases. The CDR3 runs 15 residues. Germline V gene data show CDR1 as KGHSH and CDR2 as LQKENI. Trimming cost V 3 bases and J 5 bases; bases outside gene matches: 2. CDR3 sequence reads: CASSPRTGDNSPLHF. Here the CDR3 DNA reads TGTGCCAGCTCACCGAGGACAGGGGATAATTCACCCCTCCACTTT.

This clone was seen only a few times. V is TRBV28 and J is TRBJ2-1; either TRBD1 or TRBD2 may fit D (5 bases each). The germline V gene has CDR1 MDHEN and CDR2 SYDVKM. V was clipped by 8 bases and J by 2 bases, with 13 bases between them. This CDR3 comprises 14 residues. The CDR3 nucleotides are TGTGCCAGCCTTAGGGGAGAGGCCTACAATGAGCAGTTCTTC. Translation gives CASLRGEAYNEQFF.

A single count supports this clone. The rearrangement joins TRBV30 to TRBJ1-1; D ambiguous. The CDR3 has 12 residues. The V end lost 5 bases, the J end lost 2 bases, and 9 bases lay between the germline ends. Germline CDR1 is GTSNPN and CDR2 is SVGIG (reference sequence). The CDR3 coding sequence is TGTGCCTGGTGCAGGCCTAACACTGAAGCTTTCTTT. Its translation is CAWCRPNTEAFF.

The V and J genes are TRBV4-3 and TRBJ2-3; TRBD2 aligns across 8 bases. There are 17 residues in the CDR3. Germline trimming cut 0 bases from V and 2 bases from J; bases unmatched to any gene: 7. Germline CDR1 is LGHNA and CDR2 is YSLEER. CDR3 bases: TGCGCCAGCAGCCAAGATTCTAGCGGGTCCTACACAGATACGCAGTATTTT. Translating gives CASSQDSSGSYTDTQYF.

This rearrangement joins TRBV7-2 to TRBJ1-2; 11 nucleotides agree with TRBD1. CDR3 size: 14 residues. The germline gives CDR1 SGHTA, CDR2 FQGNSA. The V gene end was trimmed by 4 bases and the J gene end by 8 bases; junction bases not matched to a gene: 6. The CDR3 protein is CASSSTGTGGGYTF. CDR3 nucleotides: TGTGCCAGCAGCTCGACCGGGACAGGGGGAGGCTACACCTTC. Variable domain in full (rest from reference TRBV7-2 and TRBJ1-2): GAGVSQSPSNKVTEKGKDVELRCDPISGHTALYWYRQSLGQGLEFLIYFQGNSAPDKSGLPSDRFSAERTGGSVSTLTIQRTQQEDSAVYLCASSSTGTGGGYTFGSGTRLTVV.

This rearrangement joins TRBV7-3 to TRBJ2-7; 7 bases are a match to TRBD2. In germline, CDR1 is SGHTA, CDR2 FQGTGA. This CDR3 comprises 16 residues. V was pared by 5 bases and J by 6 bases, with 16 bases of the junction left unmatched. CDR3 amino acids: CASSGSLGVGGLEQYF. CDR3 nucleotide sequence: TGTGCCAGCAGCGGGAGCTTGGGAGTGGGAGGGCTCGAGCAGTACTTC.

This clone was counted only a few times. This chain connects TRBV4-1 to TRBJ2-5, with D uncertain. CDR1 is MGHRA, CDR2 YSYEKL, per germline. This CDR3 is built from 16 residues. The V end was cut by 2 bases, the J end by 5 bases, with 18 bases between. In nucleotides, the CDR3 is TGCGCCAGCAGCCAACCAACCGGAGCCACCAGTGAGACCCAGTACTTC. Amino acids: CASSQPTGATSETQYF.

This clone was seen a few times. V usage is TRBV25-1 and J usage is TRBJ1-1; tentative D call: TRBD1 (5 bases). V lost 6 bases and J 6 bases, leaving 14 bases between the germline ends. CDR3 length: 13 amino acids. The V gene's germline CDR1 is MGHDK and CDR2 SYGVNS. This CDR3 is CASRSPGLPEAFF. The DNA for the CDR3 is TGTGCCAGCAGGTCGCCGGGACTTCCTGAAGCTTTCTTT.

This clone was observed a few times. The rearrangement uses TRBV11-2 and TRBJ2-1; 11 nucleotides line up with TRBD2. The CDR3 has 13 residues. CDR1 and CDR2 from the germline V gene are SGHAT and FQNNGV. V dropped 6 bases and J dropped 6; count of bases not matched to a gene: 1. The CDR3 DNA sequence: TGTGCCAGCAGTAGCGGGAGGGTCAATGAGCAGTTCTTC. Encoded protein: CASSSGRVNEQFF.

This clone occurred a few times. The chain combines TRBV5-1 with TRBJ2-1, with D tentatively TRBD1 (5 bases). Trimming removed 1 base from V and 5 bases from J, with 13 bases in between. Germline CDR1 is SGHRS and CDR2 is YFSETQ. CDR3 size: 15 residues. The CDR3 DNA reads TGCGCCAGCAGCTTGAAGGGGAATTTAGACAATGAGCAGTTCTTC. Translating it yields CASSLKGNLDNEQFF.

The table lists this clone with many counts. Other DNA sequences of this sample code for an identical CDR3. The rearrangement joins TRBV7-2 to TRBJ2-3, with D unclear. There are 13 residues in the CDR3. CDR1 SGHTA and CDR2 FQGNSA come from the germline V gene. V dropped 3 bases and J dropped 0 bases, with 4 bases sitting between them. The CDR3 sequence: CASSFSSTDTQYF. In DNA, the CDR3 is TGTGCCAGCAGCTTCAGCAGCACAGATACGCAGTATTTT.

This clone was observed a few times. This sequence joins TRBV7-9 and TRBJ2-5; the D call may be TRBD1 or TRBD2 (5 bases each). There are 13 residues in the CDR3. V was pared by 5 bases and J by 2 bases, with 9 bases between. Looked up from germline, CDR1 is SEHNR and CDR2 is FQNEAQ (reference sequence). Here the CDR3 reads CASSRWGQETQYF. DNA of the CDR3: TGTGCCAGCAGCCGGTGGGGGCAAGAGACCCAGTACTTC. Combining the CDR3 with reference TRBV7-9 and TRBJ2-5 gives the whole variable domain DTGVSQNPRHKITKRGQNVTFRCDPISEHNRLYWYRQTLGQGPEFLTYFQNEAQLEKSRLLSDRFSAERPKGSFSTLEIQRTEQGDSAMYLCASSRWGQETQYFGPGTRLLVL.